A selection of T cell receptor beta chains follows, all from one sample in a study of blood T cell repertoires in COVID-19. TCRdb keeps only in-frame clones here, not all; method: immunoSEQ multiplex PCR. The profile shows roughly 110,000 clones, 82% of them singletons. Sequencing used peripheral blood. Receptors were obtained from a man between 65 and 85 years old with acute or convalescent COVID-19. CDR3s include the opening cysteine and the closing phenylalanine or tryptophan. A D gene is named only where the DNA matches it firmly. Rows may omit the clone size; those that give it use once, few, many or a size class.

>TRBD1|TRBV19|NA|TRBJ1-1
TGTGCCAGTAGTATCACCGGGACAGGGAACACTGAAGCTTTCTTT
CASSITGTGNTEAFF
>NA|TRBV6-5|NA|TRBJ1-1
TGTGCCAGCAGCTTCCTACAGGCCTCGAACACTGAAGCTTTCTTT
CASSFLQASNTEAFF
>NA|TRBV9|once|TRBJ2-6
TGTGCCAGCAGCGCCGCAGGGCGAGGGGCCAACGTCCTGACTTTC
CASSAAGRGANVLTF
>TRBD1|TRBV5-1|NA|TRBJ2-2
TGCGCCAGCGGTCTGGGACAGTCCAACACCGGGGAGCTGTTTTTT
CASGLGQSNTGELFF
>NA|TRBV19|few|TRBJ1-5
TGTGCCAGTAGTATACGGAGGGGCGCGGGCAATCAGCCCCAGCATTTT
CASSIRRGAGNQPQHF
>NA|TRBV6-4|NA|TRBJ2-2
TGTGCCAGCAGTGCCTCTGTGTCCACGGGGTCCCCACGCACCGGGGAGCTGTTTTTT
CASSASVSTGSPRTGELFF
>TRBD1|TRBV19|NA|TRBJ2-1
TGTGCCAGTAGTAAGGCAGGGGGCATAAATTACAATGAGCAGTTCTTC
CASSKAGGINYNEQFF
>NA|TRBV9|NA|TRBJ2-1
TGTGCCAGCAGCGTAGATGAGGGCTCCTACAATGAGCAGTTCTTC
CASSVDEGSYNEQFF
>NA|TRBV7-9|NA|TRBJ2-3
TGTGCCAGCAGCTTGAACAGTCGCACAGATACGCAGTATTTT
CASSLNSRTDTQYF
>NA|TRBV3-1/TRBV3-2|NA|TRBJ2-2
TGTGCCAGCAGCCAGCTTAGGGGGACCGGGGAGCTGTTTTTT
CASSQLRGTGELFF
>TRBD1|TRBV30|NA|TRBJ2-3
TGTGCCTGGAGTCTTTGGGGACAGAGCACAGATACGCAGTATTTT
CAWSLWGQSTDTQYF
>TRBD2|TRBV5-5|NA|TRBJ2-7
TGTGCCAGCAGCCGGACTAGCGGTGCCGACGAGCAGTACTTC
CASSRTSGADEQYF
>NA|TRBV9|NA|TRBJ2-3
TGTGCCAGCAGCGTAGATACGGGATCGGATACGCAGTATTTT
CASSVDTGSDTQYF
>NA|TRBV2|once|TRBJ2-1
TGTGCCAGCAGTGACGATGGCGGGGCACAGTTCTTC
CASSDDGGAQFF
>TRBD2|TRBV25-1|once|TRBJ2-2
TGTGCCAGCAGCCTCGTTAGCGGGGGCTACACCGGGGAGCTGTTTTTT
CASSLVSGGYTGELFF
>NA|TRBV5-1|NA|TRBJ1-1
TGCGCCAGCAGCACCGGCCGGGAGAACACTGAAGCTTTCTTT
CASSTGRENTEAFF
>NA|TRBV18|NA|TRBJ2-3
TGTGCCAGCTCACCACCCTCGGGACAACGGACAGATACGCAGTATTTT
CASSPPSGQRTDTQYF
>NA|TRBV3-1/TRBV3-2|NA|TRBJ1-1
TGTGCCAGCAGCCAAGGTCCTACTGAAGCTTTCTTT
CASSQGPTEAFF
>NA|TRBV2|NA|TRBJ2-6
TGTGCCAGCAGTGCCGAGGCGGCCGGGGCCAACGTCCTGACTTTC
CASSAEAAGANVLTF
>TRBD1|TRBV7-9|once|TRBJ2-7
TGTGCCAGCAGCTTTACCAGGGGGAGCTCCTACGAGCAGTACTTC
CASSFTRGSSYEQYF
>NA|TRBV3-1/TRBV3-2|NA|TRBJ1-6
TGTGCCAGCAGCCCGCGAATAAAGATGGATAATTCACCCCTCCACTTT
CASSPRIKMDNSPLHF
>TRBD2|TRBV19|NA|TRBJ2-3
TGTGCCAGTAGTCTACAAGCGGGGGGGGTCACAGATACGCAGTATTTT
CASSLQAGGVTDTQYF
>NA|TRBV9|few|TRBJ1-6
TGTGCCAGCAGCGTGTCAGGGAACAATTCACCCCTCCACTTT
CASSVSGNNSPLHF
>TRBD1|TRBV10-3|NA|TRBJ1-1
TGTGCCATCCAGGGGGCGCAGTGGACTGAAGCTTTCTTT
CAIQGAQWTEAFF
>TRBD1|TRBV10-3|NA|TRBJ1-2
TGTGCCATCAGGACAGGGATCACAGACTATGGCTACACCTTC
CAIRTGITDYGYTF
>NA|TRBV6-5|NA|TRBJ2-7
TGTGCCAGCAGTTATCTAGGCGAGCAGTACTTC
CASSYLGEQYF
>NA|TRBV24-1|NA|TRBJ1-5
TGTGCCACCAGTGTCTCAGGGTACGGCAATCAGCCCCAGCATTTT
CATSVSGYGNQPQHF
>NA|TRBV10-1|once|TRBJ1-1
TGCGCCAGCAGTTTATCCGGGAACACTGAAGCTTTCTTT
CASSLSGNTEAFF